This T cell receptor (beta chain) was recorded in a study of vaccination effects on CD4 cells after COVID-19. Remarks on this clone: What it recognizes is unknown.

Assay used: immunoSEQ multiplex PCR; TCRdb lists only in-frame clones, some missing. The sample has about 46,000 clones, around 74% seen once. The ViraFEST assay expanded antigen-specific CD4+ T cells with viral peptide pools before sequencing. Isolation of CD4+ T cells took place after less than twelve days of culture. Participants got two doses of BNT162b2 or mRNA-1273 vaccine. Cells had half their medium changed to IL-2 medium on days 3 and 7. Material: CD4+ T cells from PBMCs cultured with HCoV-OC43 spike peptides, obtained after COVID-19 vaccination. Subset indicated: HCoV-OC43 spike overlapping peptide pool stimulation. This receptor was taken from a human donor who received a COVID-19 vaccine.

The CDR3: CASSLPGVNEQFF. The CDR3 DNA sequence: TGCGCCAGCAGCCTACCAGGGGTTAATGAGCAGTTCTTC. The V and J genes are TRBV5-1 and TRBJ2-1, with D maybe TRBD1 (6 bases). The germline V gene encodes CDR1 SGHRS and CDR2 YFSETQ. The CDR3 extends over 13 amino acids. V lost 4 bases and J lost 7, with 12 bases in between.